The TCR beta chain under discussion was sequenced for a study of blood T cell repertoires in COVID-19. Study summary: Sites across the United States, Italy and Spain contributed samples from acute and convalescent COVID-19. The analysed material was cDNA or gDNA that came from T cells, B-cell-depleted T cells, or PBMCs.

This clone turned up a few times. In germline, CDR1 is MNHEY, CDR2 SMNVEV (reference sequence). The CDR3 has 13 amino acids. V was clipped by 9 bases and J by 4 bases, with 15 bases between them. Original data processing: Counts of nucleated cells, estimated from reference gene primer amplification, were obtained. TCRdb's table, derived via immunoSEQ multiplex PCR, lists solely in-frame clones and lacks some. Clone size and V and J calls were adopted from that table, with D and trimming inferred from the DNA. The sample holds roughly 100,000 clones, 80% seen once. Sequenced sample: peripheral blood. The V gene is TRBV27, the J gene TRBJ1-2, with a tentative D call TRBD1 (5 bases). The TCR sequence derives from a human donor in a cohort sampled during active COVID-19. The CDR3 loop is CASRLGRSYGYTF. The CDR3 DNA sequence: TGTGCCAGTCGGCTGGGGCGAAGCTATGGCTACACCTTC.